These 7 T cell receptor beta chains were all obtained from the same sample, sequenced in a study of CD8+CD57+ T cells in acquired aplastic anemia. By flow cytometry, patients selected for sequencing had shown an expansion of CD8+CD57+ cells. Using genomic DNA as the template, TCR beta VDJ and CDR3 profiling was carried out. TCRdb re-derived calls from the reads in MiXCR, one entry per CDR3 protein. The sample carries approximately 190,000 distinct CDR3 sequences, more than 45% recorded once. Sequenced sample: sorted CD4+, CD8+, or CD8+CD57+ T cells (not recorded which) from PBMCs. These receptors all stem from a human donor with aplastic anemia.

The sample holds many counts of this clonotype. Here the CDR3 DNA reads TGTGCCAGTAGTACCCCGACTCGGACAGACCCAAACTATGGCTACACCTTC. Its protein is CASSTPTRTDPNYGYTF. V is TRBV19 and J is TRBJ1-2; a weak D match, TRBD1 (6 bases). CDR1 and CDR2 (germline): LNHDA, SQIVND (reference sequence). Deletions cut 4 bases from V and 2 bases from J, with 20 bases between. The CDR3 runs to 17 residues.

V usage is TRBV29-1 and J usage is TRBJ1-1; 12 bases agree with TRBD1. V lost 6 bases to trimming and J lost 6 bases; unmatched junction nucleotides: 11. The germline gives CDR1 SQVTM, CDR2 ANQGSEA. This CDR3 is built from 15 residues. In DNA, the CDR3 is TGCAGCGTGGGGGGACAGGGGGCTAGTGTCGCTGAAGCTTTCTTT. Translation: CSVGGQGASVAEAFF.

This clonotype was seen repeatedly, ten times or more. CDR3 region: CSAVGAGNQPQHF. CDR3 in DNA: TGCAGTGCTGTCGGGGCAGGGAATCAGCCCCAGCATTTT. The chain couples TRBV20-1 to TRBJ1-5, with TRBD1 as a possible D gene (5 bases). Germline V lookup: CDR1 DFQATT, CDR2 SNEGSKA (reference sequence). CDR3 size: 13 residues. Trimming stripped 5 bases from V and 4 bases from J, with 12 bases between.

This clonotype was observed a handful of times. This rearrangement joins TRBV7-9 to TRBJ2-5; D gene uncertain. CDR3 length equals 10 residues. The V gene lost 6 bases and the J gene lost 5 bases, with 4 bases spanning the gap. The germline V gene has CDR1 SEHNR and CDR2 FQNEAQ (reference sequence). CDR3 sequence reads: CASRDETQYF. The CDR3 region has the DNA TGTGCCAGCAGGGACGAGACCCAGTACTTC. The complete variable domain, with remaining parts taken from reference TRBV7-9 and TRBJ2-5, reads DTGVSQNPRHKITKRGQNVTFRCDPISEHNRLYWYRQTLGQGPEFLTYFQNEAQLEKSRLLSDRFSAERPKGSFSTLEIQRTEQGDSAMYLCASRDETQYFGPGTRLLVL.

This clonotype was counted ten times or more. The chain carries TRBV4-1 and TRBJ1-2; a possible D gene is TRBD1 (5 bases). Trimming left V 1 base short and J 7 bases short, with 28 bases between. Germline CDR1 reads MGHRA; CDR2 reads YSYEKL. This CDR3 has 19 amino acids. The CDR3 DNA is TGCGCCAGCAGCCAAGTTCAGGCCGGCACAGGCGGCGCGAGTGGTGGCTACACCTTC. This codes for CASSQVQAGTGGASGGYTF.

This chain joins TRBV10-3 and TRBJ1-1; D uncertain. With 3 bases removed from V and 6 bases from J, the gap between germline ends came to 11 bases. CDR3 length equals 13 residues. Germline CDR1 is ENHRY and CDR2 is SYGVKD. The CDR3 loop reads CAISEGGIAEAFF. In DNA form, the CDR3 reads TGTGCCATCAGTGAAGGTGGGATCGCTGAAGCTTTCTTT.

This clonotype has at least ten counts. CDR3 amino acids: CASTPEGHRTEAFF. CDR3 in DNA: TGTGCCAGTACCCCTGAGGGACACCGCACTGAAGCTTTCTTT. The genes are TRBV19 and TRBJ1-1, with D tentatively TRBD1 (6 bases). CDR3 length: 14 amino acids. V shed 7 bases and J shed 4 bases, with 16 bases lying between them. Germline CDR1 is LNHDA and CDR2 is SQIVND (reference sequence).